The rows below give T cell receptor beta chains drawn from one sample of a study of OX40 agonist ivuxolimab in advanced cancers. Some clones are missing from TCRdb's copy, which holds only in-frame ones; the method was immunoSEQ multiplex PCR. Of around 74,000 clones listed, less than 95% are singletons. This sample comprised CD4+ or CD8+ T cells sorted from blood, obtained in a trial of the OX40 agonist ivuxolimab. The receptors originated from an adult with an advanced solid tumor such as melanoma, head and neck, liver or kidney cancer. The CDR3 runs from the conserved cysteine through the conserved F or W. D genes are given only for firm matches. Expanded clones get a size class; other rows say once, few or many, or leave the size out.

J | size | V | D | DNA | CDR3
TRBJ2-3 | - | TRBV6-1 | TRBD2 | TGTGCCAGCAGTGAATACCCGGGGGGAACCCGGCCAGATACGCAGTATTTT | CASSEYPGGTRPDTQYF
TRBJ1-2 | - | TRBV9 | TRBD1 | TGTGCCAGCAGCGTAACAGGGGACTATGGCTACACCTTC | CASSVTGDYGYTF
TRBJ2-3 | - | TRBV9 | - | TGTGCCAGCAGCCCCCAAGTCGCGGGCACAGATACGCAGTATTTT | CASSPQVAGTDTQYF
TRBJ1-2 | - | TRBV6-1 | TRBD1 | TGTGCCAGCAGTGAAGACTGGACAGGGGCTAACTATGGCTACACCTTC | CASSEDWTGANYGYTF
TRBJ2-6 | - | TRBV25-1 | - | TGTGCCAGCAGTGAATACCTTAGCTCTGGGGCCAACGTCCTGACTTTC | CASSEYLSSGANVLTF
TRBJ1-2 | once | TRBV7-9 | - | TGTGCCAGCAGCTTTACCATGGACGTCAATTTATATGGCTACACCTTC | CASSFTMDVNLYGYTF
TRBJ2-5 | - | TRBV7-9 | TRBD2 | TGTGCCAGCAGCTCCTCATTAGCGGGGGTGGAGACCCAGTACTTC | CASSSSLAGVETQYF
TRBJ2-7 | - | TRBV6-1 | - | TGTGCCAGCAGTCCCTCCGGGACCCACTACGAGCAGTACTTC | CASSPSGTHYEQYF
TRBJ2-1 | - | TRBV9 | - | TGTGCCAGCAGCGTACAGCGACTAAGCGATGAGCAGTTCTTC | CASSVQRLSDEQFF
TRBJ1-1 | once | TRBV11-2 | TRBD1 | TGTGCCAGCAGCGCGGGACAGGCATGGAAGACTGAAGCTTTCTTT | CASSAGQAWKTEAFF
TRBJ2-7 | - | TRBV6-1 | - | TGTGCCAGCAGTGAAGCGACGTTTGGGGTGACACGTAATTCCTACGAGCAGTACTTC | CASSEATFGVTRNSYEQYF
TRBJ2-7 | - | TRBV4-2 | - | TGTGCCAGCAGCCCGACTAAAACCTACGAGCAGTACTTC | CASSPTKTYEQYF
TRBJ2-1 | - | TRBV5-6 | - | TGTGCCAGCAGCTTTATGGAATTGCCAGTAGGGGGGCAGTTCTTC | CASSFMELPVGGQFF
TRBJ1-5 | - | TRBV14 | - | TGTGCCAGCAGCCAAGATGGGGGTCAGCCCCAGCATTTT | CASSQDGGQPQHF
TRBJ2-7 | - | TRBV27 | TRBD2 | TGTGCCACCGGGGGGGACCCCTACGAGCAGTACTTC | CATGGDPYEQYF
TRBJ2-7 | once | TRBV9 | TRBD1 | TGTGCCAGCAGTAACGACGGGACAGGGAGGTACGAGCAGTACTTC | CASSNDGTGRYEQYF
TRBJ2-3 | - | TRBV6-5 | TRBD1 | TGTGCCAGCAGTTACGGACCCGGGACAGGGCTCGATACGCAGTATTTT | CASSYGPGTGLDTQYF
TRBJ2-7 | few | TRBV7-9 | - | TGTGCCAGCAGCTTAGTAGGGAGGTCGGGGCACGAGCAGTACTTC | CASSLVGRSGHEQYF
TRBJ2-2 | - | TRBV9 | - | TGTGCCAGCAGCGAAATAGGGCCCGGGGAGCTGTTTTTT | CASSEIGPGELFF
TRBJ2-7 | - | TRBV7-9 | TRBD2 | TGTGCCAGCCCCCCGGCCGAGACTAGCGCGTACGAGCAGTACTTC | CASPPAETSAYEQYF
TRBJ1-1 | - | TRBV29-1 | - | TGCAGCGTTACAGGGTTTGGGAACACTGAAGCTTTCTTT | CSVTGFGNTEAFF
TRBJ2-1 | - | TRBV14 | TRBD2 | TGTGCCAGCAGAAACGGACTAGCGGGGGGCTTATACAATGAGCAGTTCTTC | CASRNGLAGGLYNEQFF
TRBJ2-5 | - | TRBV4-2 | - | TGTGCCAGCAGCCAAGGGACAAACCAAGAGACCCAGTACTTC | CASSQGTNQETQYF
TRBJ1-2 | - | TRBV18 | - | TGTGCCAGCTCACAGACCGGGGGTCGTGGGGACTATGGCTACACCTTC | CASSQTGGRGDYGYTF
TRBJ2-5 | - | TRBV5-1 | TRBD2 | TGCGCCAGCAGCATGACTAGCGGGGGGATGGAGACCCAGTACTTC | CASSMTSGGMETQYF
TRBJ2-5 | once | TRBV15 | TRBD2 | TGTGCCACCAGCAGAGAACGTAGCGGGGGGCAAGAGACCCAGTACTTC | CATSRERSGGQETQYF
TRBJ1-5 | - | TRBV6-5 | - | TGTGCCAGCAGTTGGGGGCGGGATCAGCCCCAGCATTTT | CASSWGRDQPQHF
TRBJ2-1 | - | TRBV10-2 | - | TGCGCCAGCGAGCAGACGGGGTCCTACAATGAGCAGTTCTTC | CASEQTGSYNEQFF
TRBJ2-1 | - | TRBV5-1 | - | TGCGCCAGCAGCTTGAGTTCAGGGCGGTGGGATGAGCAGTTCTTC | CASSLSSGRWDEQFF
TRBJ2-7 | - | TRBV9 | - | TGTGCCAGCAGCTTAGCCTACGAGCAGTACTTC | CASSLAYEQYF
TRBJ2-1 | - | TRBV7-2 | - | TGTGCCAGCAGCTTCAGGGGAAACGGGTACAATGAGCAGTTCTTC | CASSFRGNGYNEQFF
TRBJ2-7 | - | TRBV11-2 | - | TGTGCCAGCAGCTTAGATCTGATAGGGGGAAGGTACGAGCAGTACTTC | CASSLDLIGGRYEQYF
TRBJ2-7 | - | TRBV10-2 | - | TGCGCCAGCAGTGAGTCGGGGATGCTCGGTCTCTACGAGCAGTACTTC | CASSESGMLGLYEQYF
TRBJ1-2 | - | TRBV9 | TRBD1 | TGTGCCAGCAGTACAGGGGGCGGGTATGGCTACACCTTC | CASSTGGGYGYTF
TRBJ2-1 | once | TRBV10-3 | TRBD1 | TGTGCCACCAGGGGGGTTGTGGGTGACAGGGGTGGTGGTGAGCAGTTCTTC | CATRGVVGDRGGGEQFF
TRBJ1-2 | - | TRBV19 | TRBD1 | TGTGCCAGTAGAACCAACAGGGGGGGATATTATGGCTACACCTTC | CASRTNRGGYYGYTF
TRBJ2-5 | once | TRBV13 | - | TGTGCCAGCAGCTTAGGGACCGAGACCCAGTACTTC | CASSLGTETQYF
TRBJ1-6 | - | TRBV7-9 | - | TGTGCCAGCAGCTTAGTTTCGGGAGTAGAATCACCCCTCCACTTT | CASSLVSGVESPLHF
TRBJ1-5 | - | TRBV2 | TRBD1 | TGTGCCAGCAGTCCCGGACAGGGACATCAGCCCCAGCATTTT | CASSPGQGHQPQHF
TRBJ2-5 | - | TRBV4-3 | - | TGCGCCAGCAGCCAAGTGCTCCTCGAGACCCAGTACTTC | CASSQVLLETQYF
TRBJ1-5 | - | TRBV19 | - | TGTGCCAGTAGTGCCCCGTGGGCAGGGGATCAGCCCCAGCATTTT | CASSAPWAGDQPQHF
TRBJ2-7 | - | TRBV13 | - | TGTGCCAGCAGCCCCCAGACAGGAAGCTACGAGCAGTACTTC | CASSPQTGSYEQYF
TRBJ2-6 | - | TRBV27 | - | TGTGCCAGCAGTTCGGGTGGGGCCAACGTCCTGACTTTC | CASSSGGANVLTF
TRBJ2-7 | once | TRBV5-6 | - | TGTGCCAGCAGCTCCGGCCCTAGTACAGGGTTCGAGCAGTACTTC | CASSSGPSTGFEQYF
TRBJ1-2 | few | TRBV6-4 | - | TGTGCCAGCAGTGACTCCGCGGGACACTATGGCTACACCTTC | CASSDSAGHYGYTF
TRBJ2-7 | - | TRBV27 | - | TGTGCCAGCAGTTCCTACTCCTACGAGCAGTACTTC | CASSSYSYEQYF
TRBJ1-2 | - | TRBV14 | - | TGTGCCAGCAGCCGAGACAGTTTGAGGTCGTATGGCTACACCTTC | CASSRDSLRSYGYTF
TRBJ1-1 | - | TRBV15 | - | TGTGCCACCAGCAGAGGGACGACGGACACTGAAGCTTTCTTT | CATSRGTTDTEAFF
TRBJ1-6 | - | TRBV27 | - | TGTGCCAGCACACCGAGTGCAGGGGATTATAATTCACCCCTCCACTTT | CASTPSAGDYNSPLHF
TRBJ1-6 | - | TRBV10-3 | - | TGTGCCATCAGTATGAGCTCCTATAATTCACCCCTCCACTTT | CAISMSSYNSPLHF
TRBJ1-1 | - | TRBV5-6 | - | TGTGCCAGCAGCTTGGCCCTTGACACTGAAGCTTTCTTT | CASSLALDTEAFF
TRBJ2-7 | - | TRBV27 | TRBD2 | TGTGCCAGCAGTCCCCGGGACTACGCGGACGAGCAGTACTTC | CASSPRDYADEQYF
TRBJ2-1 | once | TRBV27 | - | TGTGCCAGCAGTTACACCCGGAAGCCCTACAATGAGCAGTTCTTC | CASSYTRKPYNEQFF
TRBJ1-5 | - | TRBV7-9 | - | TGTGCCAGCAGCTTATGGGGATGGCCCCAGCATTTT | CASSLWGWPQHF
TRBJ2-1 | - | TRBV6-1 | - | TGTGCCAGCAGTGAATGGGGGCCCTACAATGAGCAGTTCTTC | CASSEWGPYNEQFF
TRBJ2-1 | - | TRBV14 | - | TGTGCCAGCAGCCATTACCGCTCCTACAATGAGCAGTTCTTC | CASSHYRSYNEQFF
TRBJ2-2 | - | TRBV5-6 | - | TGTGCCAGCAGCTCGAAGGTGGGGGCCACCGGGGAGCTGTTTTTT | CASSSKVGATGELFF
TRBJ2-7 | - | TRBV7-9 | TRBD2 | TGTGCCAGCAGCGGAGGGACTAGCGGGGGGATCTACGAGCAGTACTTC | CASSGGTSGGIYEQYF
TRBJ2-7 | few | TRBV6-1 | TRBD1 | TGTGCCAGCAGCCCGGGACAGGAATACTACGAGCAGTACTTC | CASSPGQEYYEQYF